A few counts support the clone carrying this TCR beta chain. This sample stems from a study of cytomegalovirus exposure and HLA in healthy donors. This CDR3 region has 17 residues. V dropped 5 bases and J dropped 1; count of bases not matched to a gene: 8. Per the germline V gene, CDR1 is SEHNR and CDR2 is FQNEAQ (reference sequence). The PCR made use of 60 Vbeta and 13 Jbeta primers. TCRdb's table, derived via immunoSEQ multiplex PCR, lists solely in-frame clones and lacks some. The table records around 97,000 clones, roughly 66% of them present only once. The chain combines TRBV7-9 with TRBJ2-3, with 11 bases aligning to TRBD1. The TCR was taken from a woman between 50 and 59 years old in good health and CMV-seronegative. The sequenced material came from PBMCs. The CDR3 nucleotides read TGTGCCAGCAGCCCAATTAAGGGACAGGGGGGCACAGATACGCAGTATTTT. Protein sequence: CASSPIKGQGGTDTQYF.